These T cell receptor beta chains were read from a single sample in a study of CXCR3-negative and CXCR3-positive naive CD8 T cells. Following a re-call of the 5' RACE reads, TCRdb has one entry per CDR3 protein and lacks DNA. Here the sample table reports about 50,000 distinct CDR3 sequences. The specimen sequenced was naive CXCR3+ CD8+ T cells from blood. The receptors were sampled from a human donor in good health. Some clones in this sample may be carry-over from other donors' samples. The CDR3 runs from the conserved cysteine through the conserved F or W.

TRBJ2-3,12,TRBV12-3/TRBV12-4,CASKFPADTQYF
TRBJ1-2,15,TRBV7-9,CASSSTTGVVYGYTF
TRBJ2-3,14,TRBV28,CASSFGDYSDTQYF
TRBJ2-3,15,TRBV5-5,CASSLSGFSGDTQYF
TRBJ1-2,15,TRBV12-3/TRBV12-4,CASSPGIQNPYGYTF
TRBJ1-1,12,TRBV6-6,CASSYSAGSSFF
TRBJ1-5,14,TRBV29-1,CSVVGTGTNQPQHF
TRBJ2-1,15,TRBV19,CASSIGGATYNEQFF
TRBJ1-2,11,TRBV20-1,CSASPGNGYTF
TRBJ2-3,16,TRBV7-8,CASSLILRGGTDTQYF
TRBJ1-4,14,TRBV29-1,CSVHSGFANEKLFF
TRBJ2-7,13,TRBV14,CASSQTRGDEQYF
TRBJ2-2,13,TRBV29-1,CSLRQANTGELFF
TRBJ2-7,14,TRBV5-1,CASSLAGDPREQYF
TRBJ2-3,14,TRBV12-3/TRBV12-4,CASSMTGVRDTQYF
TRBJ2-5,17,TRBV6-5,CASSQKFGGELQETQYF
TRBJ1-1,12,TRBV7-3,CASSPGGTEAFF
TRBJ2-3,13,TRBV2,CASIRQGEYTQYF
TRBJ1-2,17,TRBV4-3,CASSQDRRLRQIYGYTF
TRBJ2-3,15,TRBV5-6,CASSRRDSLSDTQYF
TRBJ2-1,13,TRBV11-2,CASSLVGNDEQFF
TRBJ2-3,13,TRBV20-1,CSARSVGTDTQYF
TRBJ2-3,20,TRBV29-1,CSVEEGAGGGRAASTDTQYF
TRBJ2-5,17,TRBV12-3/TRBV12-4,CASSSTSFGTAEETQYF
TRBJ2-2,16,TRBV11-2,CASSLIGQLNTGELFF
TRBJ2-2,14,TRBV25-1,CASSEVEESGELFF
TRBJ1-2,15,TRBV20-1,CSAPYSGRPGESYTF
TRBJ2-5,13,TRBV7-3,CASSHGIGETQYF
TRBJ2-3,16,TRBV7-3,CASSPSDRTLTDTQYF
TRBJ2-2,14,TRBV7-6,CASSLSRNTGELFF
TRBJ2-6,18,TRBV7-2,CASSLVGRMLSGANVLTF